Below, one T cell receptor beta chain is given with its context. This entry belongs to a study of blood T cell repertoires in COVID-19. Looking at the study overall: The United States, Italy and Spain were the sources of the acute and convalescent COVID-19 samples.

Generated by immunoSEQ multiplex PCR, the TCRdb table keeps only in-frame clones and is missing some. The table includes over 250,000 clones, about 86% detected once. Study members were between about 18 and 100 years old and lived in about two dozen US regions. Cohorts were assigned according to the clinical history that participants reported. This CDR3 contains 15 residues. Germline lookup yields CDR1 SGHAT and CDR2 FQNNGV. Trimming cost V 3 bases and J 6 bases, with 15 bases left between them. V and J are TRBV11-2 and TRBJ1-5, with a weak D call TRBD1 (6 bases). The sequenced sample was PBMCs or T cells enriched from blood (not recorded which). The clonotype was recovered from a man younger than 40 with acute COVID-19. CDR3 sequence (DNA): TGTGCCAGCAGCTTGCAGGGGCAGGCGGGTCAGCCCCAGCATTTT. The encoded protein is CASSLQGQAGQPQHF.